This T cell receptor (beta chain) was sequenced during a study of cytomegalovirus exposure and HLA in healthy donors. Study outcomes and limitations: Later work associated more than 15,000 TCR beta sequences with HLA alleles at 0.05 false discovery rate. Most CMV-associated TCR beta chains were later found to appear HLA-restricted. Researchers catalogued under 200 TCR beta chains as cytomegalovirus-associated.

In the case of this clone: What it recognizes is unknown.

There are 15 residues in the CDR3. Trimming at V came to 2 bases and at J to 6 bases, leaving 7 bases not matched to a gene. Germline CDR1 and CDR2: GTSNPN and SVGIG (reference sequence). Primers for the PCR totalled 60 Vbeta and 13 Jbeta. Data came from immunoSEQ multiplex PCR; TCRdb stores just in-frame clones and leaves some out. The sample lists around 80,000 clones, less than 80% occurring once. Each donor's status was that of a healthy bone marrow donor. V usage is TRBV30 and J usage is TRBJ2-1; 10 bases align to TRBD2. This receptor was taken from a man aged 40-49 years in good health and CMV-seropositive. The material sequenced was PBMCs. CDR3 DNA: TGTGCCTGGAGTCCCAAGCGGGGGGGCCGCAATGAGCAGTTCTTC. It codes for CAWSPKRGGRNEQFF.